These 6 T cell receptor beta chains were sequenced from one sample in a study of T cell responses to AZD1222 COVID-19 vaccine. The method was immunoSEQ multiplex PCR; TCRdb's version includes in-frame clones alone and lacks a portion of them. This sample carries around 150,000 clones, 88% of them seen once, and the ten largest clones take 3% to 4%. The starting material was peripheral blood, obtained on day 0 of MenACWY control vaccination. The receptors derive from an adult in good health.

The CDR3: CAISESGGAGTEAFF. The CDR3 DNA sequence: TGTGCCATCAGTGAGTCAGGGGGCGCAGGCACTGAAGCTTTCTTT. The chain employs TRBV10-3 and TRBJ1-1; 7 bases line up with TRBD1. CDR3 length: 15 residues. V shed 0 bases and J 4 bases; nucleotides not matched to a gene: 5. From germline, CDR1 is ENHRY and CDR2 SYGVKD.

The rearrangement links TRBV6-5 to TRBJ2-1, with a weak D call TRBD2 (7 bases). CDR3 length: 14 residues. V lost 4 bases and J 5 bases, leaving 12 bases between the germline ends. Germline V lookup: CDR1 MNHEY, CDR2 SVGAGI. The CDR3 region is CASSSRGAHNEQFF. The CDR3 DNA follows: TGTGCCAGCAGTTCCCGGGGGGCCCACAATGAGCAGTTCTTC.

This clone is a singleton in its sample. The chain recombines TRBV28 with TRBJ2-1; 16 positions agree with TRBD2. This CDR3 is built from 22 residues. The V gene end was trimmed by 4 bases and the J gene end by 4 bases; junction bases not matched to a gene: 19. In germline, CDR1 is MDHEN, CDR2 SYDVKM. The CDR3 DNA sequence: TGTGCCAGCAGTTATCCCCCCCCCGGGACTAGCGGGAGGGGTTTGGGGTACAATGAGCAGTTCTTC. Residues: CASSYPPPGTSGRGLGYNEQFF.

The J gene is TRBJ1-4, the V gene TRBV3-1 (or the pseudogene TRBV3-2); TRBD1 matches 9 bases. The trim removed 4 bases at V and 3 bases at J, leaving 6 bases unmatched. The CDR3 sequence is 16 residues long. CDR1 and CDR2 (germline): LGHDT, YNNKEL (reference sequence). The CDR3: CASSRDGTGPNEKLFF. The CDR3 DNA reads TGTGCCAGCAGCCGAGACGGGACAGGGCCTAATGAAAAACTGTTTTTT.

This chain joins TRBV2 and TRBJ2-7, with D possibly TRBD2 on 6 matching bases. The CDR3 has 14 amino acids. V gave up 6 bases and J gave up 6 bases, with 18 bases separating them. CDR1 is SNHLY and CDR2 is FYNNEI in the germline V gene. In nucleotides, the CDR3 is TGTGCCAGCAGCCGGGGGACCCCAGCGTCCGAGCAGTACTTC. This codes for CASSRGTPASEQYF.

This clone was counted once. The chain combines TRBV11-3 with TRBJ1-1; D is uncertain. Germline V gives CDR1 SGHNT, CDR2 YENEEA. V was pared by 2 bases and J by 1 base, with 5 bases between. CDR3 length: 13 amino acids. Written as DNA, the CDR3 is TGTGCCAGCAGCTTACTGGAGAACACTGAAGCTTTCTTT. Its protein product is CASSLLENTEAFF.